A single sample is the source of the 20 T cell receptor beta chains below, sequenced in a study of T-cell memory formation after mild COVID-19. TCRdb reprocessed the 5' RACE reads with MiXCR, giving one entry per CDR3 protein. The table includes some 340,000 distinct CDR3 sequences, 13% detected once. The sample taken for sequencing was PBMCs or a T cell subset sorted from them (not recorded which). The receptors originated from a man younger than 35 who had mild COVID-19 (a few samples of this study predate the infection). Cell type and time point are not known.

The V and J genes are TRBV14 and TRBJ1-4; the D is unclear. V was pared by 4 bases and J by 0 bases, with 12 bases between. From germline, CDR1 is SGHDN and CDR2 FVKESK. CDR3 size: 16 residues. CDR3 DNA: TGTGCCAGCAGCCTTTGGGGAATTGCAACTAATGAAAAACTGTTTTTT. This sequence encodes CASSLWGIATNEKLFF.

CDR3: CASSSAGDPNYGYTF. CDR3 coding DNA: TGCGCCAGCAGCTCTGCAGGGGACCCAAACTATGGCTACACCTTC. V is TRBV5-1 and J is TRBJ1-2; D might be TRBD1 (6 bases). Trimming removed 3 bases from V and 2 bases from J, with 14 bases in between. Germline CDR1 and CDR2: SGHRS and YFSETQ. This CDR3 is built from 15 residues. The variable domain in full, completed from reference TRBV5-1 and TRBJ1-2, reads KAGVTQTPRYLIKTRGQQVTLSCSPISGHRSVSWYQQTPGQGLQFLFEYFSETQRNKGNFPGRFSGRQFSNSRSEMNVSTLELGDSALYLCASSSAGDPNYGYTFGSGTRLTVV.

J is TRBJ2-5 and V is TRBV29-1, with 9 bases identical to TRBD2. J was trimmed by 5 bases and V by 4 bases; bases with no gene match: 8. The CDR3 loop spans 14 amino acids. Germline loops: CDR1 SQVTM, CDR2 ANQGSEA. CDR3 DNA sequence: TGCAGCGTTGCTGCAGGGGGACTAGCTGAGACCCAGTACTTC. Amino acid sequence: CSVAAGGLAETQYF.

This clonotype has a handful of counts. The chain has TRBV10-3 and TRBJ2-1; unclear D gene. The V and J ends lost 0 bases and 3 bases respectively, with 0 bases between them. This CDR3 has 12 amino acids. Germline assignment: CDR1 ENHRY and CDR2 SYGVKD. The CDR3 nucleotides are TGTGCCATCAGTGAGTCCTACAATGAGCAGTTCTTC. Protein: CAISESYNEQFF.

The V and J genes are TRBV11-2 and TRBJ2-5, with D tentatively TRBD1 or TRBD2 (5 bases each). V was pared by 3 bases and J by 3 bases, with 14 bases between. Germline lookup yields CDR1 SGHAT and CDR2 FQNNGV. The CDR3 contains 15 residues. CDR3 in amino acids: CASSFGGGREETQYF. CDR3 sequence (DNA): TGTGCCAGCAGCTTTGGTGGGGGTCGTGAAGAGACCCAGTACTTC.

This clonotype appeared many times. This sequence joins TRBV7-9 and TRBJ2-5; TRBD2 aligns across 8 bases. V trimming: 6 bases; J trimming: 2 bases; junction bases outside the gene matches: 11. Germline V gene sequence: CDR1 SEHNR, CDR2 FQNEAQ (reference sequence). The CDR3 totals 16 residues. The CDR3 nucleotides are TGTGCCAGCAGAGCACCCGGGACTAGGGGGCAAGAGACCCAGTACTTC. As protein: CASRAPGTRGQETQYF.

This clonotype has only a few counts. The CDR3 spells CASSLVGPGGAYEQFF. The CDR3, as DNA: TGTGCCAGCAGCTTGGTGGGGCCCGGCGGGGCGTATGAGCAGTTCTTC. The chain carries TRBV5-5 and TRBJ2-1; the D gene is possibly TRBD2 (6 bases). The CDR3 length is 16 residues. Trimming pared 0 bases from V and 8 bases from J, leaving 18 bases between. In germline, CDR1 is SGHKS, CDR2 YYEKEE (reference sequence). Based on the CDR3 plus reference TRBV5-5 and TRBJ2-1, the full variable domain is DAGVTQSPTHLIKTRGQQVTLRCSPISGHKSVSWYQQVLGQGPQFIFQYYEKEERGRGNFPDRFSARQFPNYSSELNVNALLLGDSALYLCASSLVGPGGAYEQFFGPGTRLTVL.

The rearrangement uses TRBV5-1 and TRBJ1-4, with TRBD1 identical over 8 bases. Germline V gene sequence: CDR1 SGHRS, CDR2 YFSETQ. With V trimmed by 0 bases and J by 0 bases, 4 bases remained unmatched. The CDR3 is 17 amino acids. The CDR3 is CASSLDRGGSTNEKLFF. In nucleotides, the CDR3 is TGCGCCAGCAGCTTGGACAGGGGGGGGTCAACTAATGAAAAACTGTTTTTT.

The J gene is TRBJ2-5, the V gene TRBV20-1; TRBD2 matches 10 bases. J lost 3 bases, V lost 5 bases, and 3 bases had no gene match. The length of the CDR3 is 13 residues. Per germline, CDR1 DFQATT and CDR2 SNEGSKA (reference sequence). CDR3 coding DNA: TGCAGTGCTCAACTAGCGGGGAAAGAGACCCAGTACTTC. Its protein product is CSAQLAGKETQYF.

The V and J genes are TRBV3-1 and TRBJ2-3, with D possibly TRBD2 on 5 matching bases. The germline V and J ends were trimmed by 0 bases and 6 bases, with 16 bases remaining between them. The CDR3 length is 16 residues. Germline-derived CDR1 and CDR2 are LGHDT and YNNKEL (reference sequence). CDR3 in amino acids: CASSQDHRAGWDTQYF. As DNA, the CDR3 is TGTGCCAGCAGCCAAGATCACCGGGCGGGTTGGGATACGCAGTATTTT.

This clonotype showed up just a few times. This sequence joins TRBV15 and TRBJ2-1; 7 bases line up with TRBD1. Trimming at V came to 6 bases and at J to 5 bases, leaving 7 bases not matched to a gene. CDR1 is LNHNV and CDR2 is YYDKDF in the germline V gene (reference sequence). The CDR3 loop spans 14 amino acids. The CDR3 is CATSEGAGNNEQFF. In nucleotides, the CDR3 is TGTGCCACCAGTGAGGGGGCAGGAAACAATGAGCAGTTCTTC.

This clonotype was observed many times. The chain carries TRBV5-1 and TRBJ2-3, with TRBD1 identical over 7 bases. The CDR3 contains 17 residues. V lost 4 bases, J lost 2 bases, and 13 bases stayed unmatched. CDR1 is SGHRS and CDR2 is YFSETQ in the germline V gene. The CDR3 sequence is CASSNRIRTGPTDTQYF. The DNA for the CDR3 is TGCGCCAGCAGCAACCGAATAAGGACAGGCCCCACAGATACGCAGTATTTT.

This chain links TRBV7-6 with TRBJ2-7, with D perhaps matching TRBD1 (6 bases). Trimming shortened V by 5 bases and J by 4 bases, and 12 bases separated the two germline ends. Germline values: CDR1 SGHVS, CDR2 FNYEAQ. The CDR3 contains 13 residues. CDR3 residues: CASSPLGQYEQYF. The CDR3 DNA is TGTGCCAGCAGCCCCCTCGGACAGTACGAGCAGTACTTC.

The chain uses TRBV6-5 and TRBJ2-1; 8 bases are shared with TRBD2. Germline CDR1 is MNHEY and CDR2 is SVGAGI. The V gene end was trimmed by 6 bases and the J gene end by 13 bases; junction bases not matched to a gene: 23. CDR3 length: 17 residues. The CDR3, as DNA: TGTGCCAGCAGCCCCGGGTTAAACGGGGGGGCCGTCGTTGCTCAGTTCTTC. This sequence encodes CASSPGLNGGAVVAQFF.

The chain links TRBV11-2 to TRBJ2-2, with D tentatively TRBD2 (5 bases). The ends were cut back, 5 bases at V and 4 bases at J, with 14 bases in the middle. This CDR3 region has 15 residues. CDR1 is SGHAT, CDR2 FQNNGV, per germline. The CDR3 region is CASSRGSAGTGELFF. DNA of the CDR3: TGTGCCAGCAGCCGCGGATCTGCGGGCACCGGGGAGCTGTTTTTT. Full variable domain (outside the CDR3, taken from reference TRBV11-2 and TRBJ2-2): EAGVAQSPRYKIIEKRQSVAFWCNPISGHATLYWYQQILGQGPKLLIQFQNNGVVDDSQLPKDRFSAERLKGVDSTLKIQPAKLEDSAVYLCASSRGSAGTGELFFGEGSRLTVL.

This clonotype was counted only a few times. V is TRBV19 and J is TRBJ2-7; D unresolved. Germline V gene lookup returns CDR1 LNHDA and CDR2 SQIVND (reference sequence). The V gene lost 0 bases and the J gene lost 0 bases, with 9 bases spanning the gap. CDR3 length: 15 residues. The CDR3 is CASSIDVQSSYEQYF. The CDR3 nucleotides are TGTGCCAGTAGTATAGATGTCCAGAGCTCCTACGAGCAGTACTTC.

This rearrangement joins TRBV7-9 to TRBJ2-3; D is unclear. CDR1 is SEHNR and CDR2 is FQNEAQ in the germline V gene (reference sequence). V was cut by 7 bases and J by 0 bases, with 17 bases left in between. The CDR3 sequence is 16 residues long. This chain's CDR3 is CASTVWAAPSTDTQYF. In DNA form, the CDR3 reads TGTGCCAGCACCGTTTGGGCCGCCCCTAGCACAGATACGCAGTATTTT.

This clonotype was observed at least ten times. This chain joins TRBV12-3 or TRBV12-4 and TRBJ1-2; D gene unclear. Between the trimmed V and J ends, which lost 2 bases and 7 bases, there was a span of 17 bases. The CDR3 is 15 amino acids. The CDR3 sequence: CASSLRRAIGLGYTF. CDR3 bases: TGTGCCAGCAGTTTACGCCGAGCAATCGGTCTTGGCTACACCTTC.

This clonotype was counted ten times or more. V usage is TRBV5-1 and J usage is TRBJ1-1; no clear D. CDR1 and CDR2 from the germline V gene are SGHRS and YFSETQ. This CDR3 is 12 amino acids long. The V end lost 4 bases, the J end lost 8 bases, and 12 bases lay between the germline ends. CDR3 amino acids: CASSPGGREAFF. The CDR3 DNA follows: TGCGCCAGCAGCCCAGGAGGGAGGGAAGCTTTCTTT.

The chain links TRBV4-3 to TRBJ1-1; D possibly corresponds to TRBD1 (6 bases). V dropped 0 bases and J dropped 3 bases, with 11 bases sitting between them. CDR3 length: 15 amino acids. Germline CDR1 is LGHNA and CDR2 is YSLEER. CDR3 protein: CASSQERQGYTEAFF. Written as DNA, the CDR3 is TGCGCCAGCAGCCAAGAGCGTCAGGGGTACACTGAAGCTTTCTTT.